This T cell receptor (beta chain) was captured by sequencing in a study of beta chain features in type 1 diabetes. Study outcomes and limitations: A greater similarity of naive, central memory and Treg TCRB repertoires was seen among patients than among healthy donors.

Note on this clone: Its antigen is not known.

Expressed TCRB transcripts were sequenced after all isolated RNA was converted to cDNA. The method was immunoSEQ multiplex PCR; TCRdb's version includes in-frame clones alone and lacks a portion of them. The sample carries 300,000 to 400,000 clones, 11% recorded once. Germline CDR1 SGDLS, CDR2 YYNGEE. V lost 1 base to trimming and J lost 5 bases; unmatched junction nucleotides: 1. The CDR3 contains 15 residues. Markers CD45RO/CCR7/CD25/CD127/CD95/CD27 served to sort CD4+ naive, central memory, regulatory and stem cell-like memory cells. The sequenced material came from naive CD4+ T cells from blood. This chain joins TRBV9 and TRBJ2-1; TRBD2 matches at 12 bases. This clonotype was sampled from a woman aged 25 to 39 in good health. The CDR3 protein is CASSVRTSGDNEQFF. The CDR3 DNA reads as TGTGCCAGCAGCGTACGGACTAGCGGGGACAATGAGCAGTTCTTC.